This T cell receptor beta chain was recovered during a study of CD8+CD57+ T cells in acquired aplastic anemia. Across the whole study: Sorted CD4+ and CD8+ cell DNA averaged roughly 3 ug. Study results and caveats: With respect to CD8+ Simpson's diversity, patients and controls did not differ significantly.

CDR1 is SNHLY, CDR2 FYNNEI, per germline. This CDR3 comprises 14 residues. The ends were cut back, 7 bases at V and 7 bases at J, with 19 bases in the middle. A word on this clonotype: The antigen is unknown.

Profiling that covered TCR beta VDJ and CDR3 relied on genomic DNA as its template. TCRdb analysed the reads with MiXCR anew, one entry per CDR3 protein. Counted here are about 190,000 distinct CDR3 sequences, approximately 49% occurring once; the ten biggest clones make up 15% to 20%. The J gene is TRBJ1-2, the V gene TRBV2; D call uncertain. The source material was sorted CD4+, CD8+, or CD8+CD57+ T cells (not recorded which) from PBMCs. This receptor was taken from a human donor in good health, serving as a control. The CDR3 loop reads CASTNSINTSGYTF. The CDR3 bases are TGTGCCAGCACAAACTCGATCAATACGAGTGGCTACACCTTC.